This T cell receptor (beta chain) was recorded in a study of cytomegalovirus exposure and HLA in healthy donors. Study-level points and caveats: Most TCR beta V segments were productive about 87% or about 30% of the time in an earlier analysis.

About this clone itself: The antigen is unknown.

The J segment lost 4 bases and the V segment lost 7 bases, leaving 12 bases of the junction unmatched. The CDR3 sequence is 15 residues long. Germline assignment: CDR1 SGHNT and CDR2 YYREEE (reference sequence). This PCR relied on a set of 60 Vbeta primers and 13 Jbeta primers. The method was immunoSEQ multiplex PCR; TCRdb's version includes in-frame clones alone and lacks a portion of them. The repertoire holds 95,000 to 150,000 clones, 70% to 80% seen once, with 4% in the top ten. What was sequenced was PBMCs. The receptor comes from a man aged 35-49 years in good health and CMV-seropositive. The chain carries TRBV5-4 and TRBJ1-2; TRBD1 matches 8 bases. CDR3 in DNA: TGTGCCAGCCATCCCTCCGGGACAGGTTTCTATGGCTACACCTTC. Its translation is CASHPSGTGFYGYTF. Full variable domain (outside the CDR3, taken from reference TRBV5-4 and TRBJ1-2): ETGVTQSPTHLIKTRGQQVTLRCSSQSGHNTVSWYQQALGQGPQFIFQYYREEENGRGNFPPRFSGLQFPNYSSELNVNALELDDSALYLCASHPSGTGFYGYTFGSGTRLTVV.